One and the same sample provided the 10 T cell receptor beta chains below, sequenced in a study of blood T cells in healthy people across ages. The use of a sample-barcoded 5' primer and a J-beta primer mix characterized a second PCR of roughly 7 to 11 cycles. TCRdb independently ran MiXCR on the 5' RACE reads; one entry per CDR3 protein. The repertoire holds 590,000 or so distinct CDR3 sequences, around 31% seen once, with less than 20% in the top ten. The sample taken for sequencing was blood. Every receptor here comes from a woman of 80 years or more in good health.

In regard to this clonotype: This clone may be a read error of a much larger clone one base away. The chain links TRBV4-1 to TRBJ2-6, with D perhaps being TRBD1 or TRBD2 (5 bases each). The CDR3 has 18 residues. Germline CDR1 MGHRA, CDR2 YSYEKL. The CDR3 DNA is TGCGCCAGCAGCCAACCCACCCGGGAATTTACTGGGGCCAACGTCCGGACTTTC. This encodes CASSQPTREFTGANVRTF.

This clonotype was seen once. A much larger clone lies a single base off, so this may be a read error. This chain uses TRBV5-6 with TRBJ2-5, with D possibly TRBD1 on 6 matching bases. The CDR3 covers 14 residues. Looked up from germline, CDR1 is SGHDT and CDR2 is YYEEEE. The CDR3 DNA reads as TGTGCCAGCAGCTCGGGACACTACCAAGAGACCCGGTACTTC. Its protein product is CASSSGHYQETRYF.

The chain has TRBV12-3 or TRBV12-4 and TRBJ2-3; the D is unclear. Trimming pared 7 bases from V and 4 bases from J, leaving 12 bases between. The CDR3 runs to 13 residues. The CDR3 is CASTSMSADTQYF. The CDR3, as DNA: TGTGCCAGCACATCGATGAGCGCAGATACGCAGTATTTT.

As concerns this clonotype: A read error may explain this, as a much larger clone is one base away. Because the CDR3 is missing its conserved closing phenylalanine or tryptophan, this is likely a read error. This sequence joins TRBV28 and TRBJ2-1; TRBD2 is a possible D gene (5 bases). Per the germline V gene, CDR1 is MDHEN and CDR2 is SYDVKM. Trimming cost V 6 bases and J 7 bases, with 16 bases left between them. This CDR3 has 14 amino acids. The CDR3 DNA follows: TGTGCCAGCAGGGCGGGTACTGGGCGGAATGAGCAGTTCGTC. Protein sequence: CASRAGTGRNEQFV.

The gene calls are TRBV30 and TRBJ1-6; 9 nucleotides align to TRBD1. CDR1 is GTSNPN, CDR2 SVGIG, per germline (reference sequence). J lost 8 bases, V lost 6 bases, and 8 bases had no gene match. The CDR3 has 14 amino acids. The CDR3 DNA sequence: TGTGCCTGCACAGGGGGCGGCCGGGATTCACCCCTCCACTTT. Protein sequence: CACTGGGRDSPLHF.

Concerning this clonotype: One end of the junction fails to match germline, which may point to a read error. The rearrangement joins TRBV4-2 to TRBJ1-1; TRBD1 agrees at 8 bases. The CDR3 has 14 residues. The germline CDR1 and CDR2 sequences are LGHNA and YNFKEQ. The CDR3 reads CANSPGQGYTEAFF. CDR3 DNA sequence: TGTGCCAACAGCCCCGGACAGGGCTACACTGAAGCTTTCTTT.

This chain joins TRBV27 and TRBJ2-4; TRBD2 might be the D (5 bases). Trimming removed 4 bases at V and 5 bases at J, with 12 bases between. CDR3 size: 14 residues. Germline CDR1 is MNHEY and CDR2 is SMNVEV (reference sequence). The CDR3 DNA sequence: TGTGCCAGCAGTTCCCGACTAAGCCAAAACATTCAGTACTTC. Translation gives CASSSRLSQNIQYF.

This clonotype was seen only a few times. CDR3 amino acids: CSAADSSTDTQYF. The CDR3 nucleotides read TGCAGTGCTGCGGACTCTAGCACAGATACGCAGTATTTT. This sequence joins TRBV20-1 and TRBJ2-3; a possible D gene is TRBD2 (5 bases). The CDR3 runs 13 residues. Germline CDR1 reads DFQATT; CDR2 reads SNEGSKA (reference sequence). Trimming pared 5 bases from V and 0 bases from J, leaving 9 bases between.

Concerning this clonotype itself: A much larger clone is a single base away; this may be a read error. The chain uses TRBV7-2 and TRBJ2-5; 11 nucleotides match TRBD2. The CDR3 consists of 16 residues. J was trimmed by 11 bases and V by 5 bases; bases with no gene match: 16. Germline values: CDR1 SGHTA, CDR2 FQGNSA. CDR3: CASSPRTSGSHNEQYF. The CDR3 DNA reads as TGTGCCAGCAGCCCCAGGACTAGCGGGTCCCACAATGAGCAGTACTTC.

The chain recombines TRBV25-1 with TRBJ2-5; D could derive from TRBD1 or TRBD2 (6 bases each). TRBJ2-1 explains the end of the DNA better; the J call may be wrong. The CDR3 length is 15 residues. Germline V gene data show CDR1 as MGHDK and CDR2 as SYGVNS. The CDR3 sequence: CASSLGGGIGEAQFF. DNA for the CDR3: TGTGCCAGCAGTCTAGGAGGGGGGATCGGGGAGGCCCAGTTCTTC.